The 7 T cell receptor beta chains presented below share a single source sample, sequenced in a study of T cells in Graves' hyperthyroidism and ophthalmopathy. Amplified TCR beta CDR3 regions derived from RNA transcripts. The HTBI set primed first-round TCR CDR3 RT-PCR. TCRdb re-analysed the multiplex PCR reads in MiXCR, keeping a single row per CDR3 protein. Among more than 350,000 distinct CDR3 sequences, about a sixth were seen once, and the ten largest hold around a third. Sequencing used blood. Receptors originate from a woman aged 25-40 years with Graves' hyperthyroidism that later progressed to Graves' ophthalmopathy.

This clonotype has only one observation. CDR3 nucleotide sequence: TGCGCCAGCAGCTGGGGACTAGCGGACACCGGGGAGCTGTTTTTT. This gives the protein CASSWGLADTGELFF. The chain has TRBV5-1 and TRBJ2-2, with 11 bases lining up with TRBD2. Losses at the gene ends were 3 bases for V and 3 bases for J; bases not matched to a gene: 1. The CDR3 length is 15 residues. Germline CDR1 reads SGHRS; CDR2 reads YFSETQ.

In this sample, this clonotype turned up many times. This sequence joins TRBV9 and TRBJ2-7; 8 nucleotides align to TRBD2. Trimming at V came to 0 bases and at J to 2 bases, leaving 4 bases not matched to a gene. The CDR3 totals 15 residues. CDR1 SGDLS and CDR2 YYNGEE come from the germline V gene. CDR3 bases: TGTGCCAGCAGCGTAGGGGACGGGAGGGCCTACGAGCAGTACTTC. It is translated as CASSVGDGRAYEQYF.

A remark on this clonotype: Since a much larger clone is just one base distant, this may be a read error. This chain uses TRBV3-1 with TRBJ2-7, with D perhaps TRBD1 (6 bases). This CDR3 is 16 amino acids long. CDR1 and CDR2 from the germline V gene are LGHDT and YNNKEL (reference sequence). V was shortened by 3 bases and J by 2 bases, with 17 bases between the two germline ends. This CDR3 reads CASSHAGAATAYEQYF. The DNA for the CDR3 is TGTGCCAGCAGCCACGCAGGGGCAGCAACCGCCTACGAGCAGTACTTC.

This clonotype appeared once. The J gene is TRBJ2-7, the V gene TRBV14, with TRBD2 matching 9 bases. Per the germline V gene, CDR1 is SGHDN and CDR2 is FVKESK. Germline trimming cut 4 bases from V and 3 bases from J; bases unmatched to any gene: 7. This CDR3 region has 15 residues. The CDR3 protein is CASSPLAGDSYEQYF. The CDR3 nucleotides are TGTGCCAGCAGCCCCTTAGCGGGAGACAGCTACGAGCAGTACTTC.

In this sample, this clonotype turned up many times. The V and J genes are TRBV3-1 and TRBJ2-3; 9 bases are a match to TRBD2. CDR1 and CDR2 from the germline V gene are LGHDT and YNNKEL (reference sequence). V lost 1 base to trimming and J lost 2 bases; unmatched junction nucleotides: 16. This CDR3 is built from 20 residues. CDR3 sequence (DNA): TGTGCCAGCAGCCAAGTCTACGGCGGGAGGGCCGGTCACTACACAGATACGCAGTATTTT. Its protein product is CASSQVYGGRAGHYTDTQYF.

This clonotype was seen at least ten times. The DNA for the CDR3 is TGCGCCAGCAGCTGGACGGGGCCCCCCTCTGACACAGATACGCAGTATTTT. Its protein product is CASSWTGPPSDTDTQYF. This rearrangement joins TRBV5-1 to TRBJ2-3; TRBD1 or TRBD2 may be the D gene (5 bases each). The CDR3 sequence is 17 residues long. Trimming cost V 3 bases and J 2 bases, with 19 bases left between them. Per the germline V gene, CDR1 is SGHRS and CDR2 is YFSETQ.

V is TRBV6-2 or TRBV6-3 and J is TRBJ2-5; D is uncertain. Germline values: CDR1 MNHEY, CDR2 SVGEGT. Trimming took off 0 bases at V and 5 bases at J, with 13 bases between the two ends. The CDR3 totals 15 residues. The CDR3 DNA reads as TGTGCCAGCAGTTACTCGCGTTCAGCGTGGGAGACCCAGTACTTC. Translating it yields CASSYSRSAWETQYF.